This paragraph reports one T cell receptor (beta chain). It was uncontrolled infection, other autoimmune disease, pregnancy or lactation that excluded patients. Fresh peripheral blood, approximately 9.7 ml, was the source of the PBMCs. This CDR3 has 15 residues. Germline V gene lookup returns CDR1 SGHTA and CDR2 FQGNSA. V was shortened by 5 bases and J by 3 bases, with 15 bases between the two germline ends. The data originate from a study of T cells in Graves' hyperthyroidism and ophthalmopathy. For the study at large: Before treatment of any kind, peripheral blood was taken at initial diagnosis.

RNA transcripts served as the template for amplifying TCR beta CDR3 regions. TCR CDR3 underwent first-round RT-PCR with the HTBI primer set. TCRdb reprocessed the multiplex PCR reads via MiXCR and lists one record per CDR3 protein. The table lists approximately 300,000 distinct CDR3 sequences, 15% to 20% of them singletons. Sequences were obtained from blood. The sequence derives from a woman aged 60-70 years with Graves' ophthalmopathy. The chain couples TRBV7-2 to TRBJ2-3; tentative D call: TRBD2 (7 bases). CDR3: CASSVLRGGTDTQYF. CDR3 DNA sequence: TGTGCCAGCAGCGTACTTAGGGGGGGGACAGATACGCAGTATTTT.